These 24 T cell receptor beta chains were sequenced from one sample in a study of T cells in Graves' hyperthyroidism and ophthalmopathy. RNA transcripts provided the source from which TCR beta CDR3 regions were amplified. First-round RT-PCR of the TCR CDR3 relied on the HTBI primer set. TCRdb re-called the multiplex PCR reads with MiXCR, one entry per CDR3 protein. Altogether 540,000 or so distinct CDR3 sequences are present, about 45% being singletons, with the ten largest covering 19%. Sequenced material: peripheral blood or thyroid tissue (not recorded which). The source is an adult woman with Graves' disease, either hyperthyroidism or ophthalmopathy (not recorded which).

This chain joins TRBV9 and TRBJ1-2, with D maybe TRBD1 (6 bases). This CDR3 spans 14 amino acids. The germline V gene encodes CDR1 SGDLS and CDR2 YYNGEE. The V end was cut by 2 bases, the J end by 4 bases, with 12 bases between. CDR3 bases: TGTGCCAGCAGCGTGCAAGGGGGAGCCTATGGCTACACCTTC. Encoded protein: CASSVQGGAYGYTF.

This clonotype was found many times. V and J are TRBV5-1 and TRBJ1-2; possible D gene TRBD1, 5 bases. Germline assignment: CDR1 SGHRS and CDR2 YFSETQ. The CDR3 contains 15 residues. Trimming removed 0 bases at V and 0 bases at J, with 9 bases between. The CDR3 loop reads CASSLVGRTNYGYTF. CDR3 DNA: TGCGCCAGCAGCTTGGTGGGACGGACTAACTATGGCTACACCTTC.

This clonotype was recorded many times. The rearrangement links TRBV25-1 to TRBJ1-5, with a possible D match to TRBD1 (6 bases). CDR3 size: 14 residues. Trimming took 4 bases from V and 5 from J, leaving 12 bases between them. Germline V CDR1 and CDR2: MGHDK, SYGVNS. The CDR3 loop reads CASSGGRGDQPQHF. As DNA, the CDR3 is TGTGCCAGCAGTGGGGGAAGGGGGGATCAGCCCCAGCATTTT.

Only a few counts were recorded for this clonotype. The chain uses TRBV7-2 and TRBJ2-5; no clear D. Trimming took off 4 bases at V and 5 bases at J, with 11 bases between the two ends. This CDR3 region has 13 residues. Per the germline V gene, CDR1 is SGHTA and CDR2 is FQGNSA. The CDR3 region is CASSSHPTETQYF. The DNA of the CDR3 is TGTGCCAGCAGCTCCCATCCGACGGAGACCCAGTACTTC.

CDR3 coding DNA: TGTGCCAGTAGTATTTTACTAGGGCCCGGGGAGCTGTTTTTT. Its translation: CASSILLGPGELFF. This chain connects TRBV19 to TRBJ2-2, with a tentative D call TRBD2 (5 bases). Trimming cost V 3 bases and J 6 bases, with 11 bases left between them. Germline values: CDR1 LNHDA, CDR2 SQIVND (reference sequence). There are 14 residues in the CDR3.

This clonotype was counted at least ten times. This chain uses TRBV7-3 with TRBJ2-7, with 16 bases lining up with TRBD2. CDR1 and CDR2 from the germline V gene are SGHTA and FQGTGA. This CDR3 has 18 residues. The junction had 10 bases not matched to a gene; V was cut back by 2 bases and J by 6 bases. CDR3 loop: CASSLFTGLAGGPGEQYF. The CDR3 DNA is TGTGCCAGCAGCTTATTTACGGGACTAGCGGGAGGGCCCGGCGAGCAGTACTTC.

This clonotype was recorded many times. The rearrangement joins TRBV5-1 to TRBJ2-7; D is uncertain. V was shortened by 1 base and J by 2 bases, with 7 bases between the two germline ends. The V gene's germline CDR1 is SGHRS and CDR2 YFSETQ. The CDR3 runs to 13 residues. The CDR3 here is CASSLYRTYEQYF. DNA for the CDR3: TGCGCCAGCAGCTTGTACAGAACCTACGAGCAGTACTTC.

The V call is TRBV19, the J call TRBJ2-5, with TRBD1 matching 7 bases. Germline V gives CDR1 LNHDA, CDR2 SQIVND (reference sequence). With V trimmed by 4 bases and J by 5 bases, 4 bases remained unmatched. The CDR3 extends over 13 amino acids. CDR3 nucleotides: TGTGCCAGTAGTACTGCGGACAGGGAGACCCAGTACTTC. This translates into CASSTADRETQYF. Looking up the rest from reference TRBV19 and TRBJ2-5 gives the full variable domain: DGGITQSPKYLFRKEGQNVTLSCEQNLNHDAMYWYRQDPGQGLRLIYYSQIVNDFQKGDIAEGYSVSREKKESFPLTVTSAQKNPTAFYLCASSTADRETQYFGPGTRLLVL.

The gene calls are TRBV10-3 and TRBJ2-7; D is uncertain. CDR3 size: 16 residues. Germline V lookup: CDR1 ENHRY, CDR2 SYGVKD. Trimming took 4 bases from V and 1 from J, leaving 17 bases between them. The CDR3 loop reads CAISVGHGDTSYEQYF. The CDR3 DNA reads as TGTGCCATCAGTGTTGGGCACGGCGATACTTCCTACGAGCAGTACTTC.

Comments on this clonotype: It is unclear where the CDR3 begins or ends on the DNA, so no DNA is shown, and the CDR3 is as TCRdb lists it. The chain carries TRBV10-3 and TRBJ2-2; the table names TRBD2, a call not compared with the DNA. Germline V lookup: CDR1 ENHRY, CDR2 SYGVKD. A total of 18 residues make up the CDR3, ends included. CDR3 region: CAIRDPGLAGRTPGSCFF.

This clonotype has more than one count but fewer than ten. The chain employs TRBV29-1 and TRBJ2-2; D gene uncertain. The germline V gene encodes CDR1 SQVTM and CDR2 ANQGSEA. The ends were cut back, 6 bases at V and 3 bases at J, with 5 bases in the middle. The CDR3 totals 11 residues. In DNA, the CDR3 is TGCAGCGTCTATGACACCGGGGAGCTGTTTTTT. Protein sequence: CSVYDTGELFF.

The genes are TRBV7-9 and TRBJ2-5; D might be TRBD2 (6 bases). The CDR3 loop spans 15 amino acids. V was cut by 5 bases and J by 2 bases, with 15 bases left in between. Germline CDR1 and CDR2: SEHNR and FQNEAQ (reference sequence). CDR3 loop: CASSRDDGGQETQYF. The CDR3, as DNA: TGTGCCAGCAGCCGGGATGACGGAGGGCAAGAGACCCAGTACTTC.

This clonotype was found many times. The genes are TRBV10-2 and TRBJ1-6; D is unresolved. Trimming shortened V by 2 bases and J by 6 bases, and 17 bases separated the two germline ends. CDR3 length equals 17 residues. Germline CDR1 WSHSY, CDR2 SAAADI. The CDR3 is CASSENGKGDPNSPLHF. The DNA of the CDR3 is TGCGCCAGCAGTGAGAATGGAAAGGGCGATCCTAATTCACCCCTCCACTTT.

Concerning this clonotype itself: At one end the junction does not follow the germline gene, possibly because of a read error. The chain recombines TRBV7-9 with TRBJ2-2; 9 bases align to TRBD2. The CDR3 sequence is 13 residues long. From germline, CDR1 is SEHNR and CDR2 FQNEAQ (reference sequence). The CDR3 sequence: CASSLRSSGEPFF. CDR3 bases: TGTGCCAGCAGCTTACGTTCTAGCGGGGAGCCGTTTTTT.

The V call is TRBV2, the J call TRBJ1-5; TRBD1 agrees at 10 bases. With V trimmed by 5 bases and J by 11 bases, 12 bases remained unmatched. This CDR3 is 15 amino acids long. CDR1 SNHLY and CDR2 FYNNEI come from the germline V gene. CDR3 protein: CASSTDRGRFETQHF. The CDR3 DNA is TGTGCCAGCAGTACAGACAGGGGGCGATTTGAGACCCAGCATTTT.

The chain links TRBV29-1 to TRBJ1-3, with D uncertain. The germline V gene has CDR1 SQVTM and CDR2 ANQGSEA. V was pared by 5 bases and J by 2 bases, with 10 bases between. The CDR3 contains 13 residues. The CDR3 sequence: CSVIPIAGNTIYF. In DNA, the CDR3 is TGCAGCGTTATCCCTATCGCTGGAAACACCATATATTTT.

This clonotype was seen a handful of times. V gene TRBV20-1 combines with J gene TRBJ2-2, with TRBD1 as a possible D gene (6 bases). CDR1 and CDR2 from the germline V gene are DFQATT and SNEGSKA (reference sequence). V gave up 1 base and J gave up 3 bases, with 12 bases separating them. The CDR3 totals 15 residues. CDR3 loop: CSARVPGADTGELFF. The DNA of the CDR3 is TGCAGTGCTAGAGTTCCAGGGGCGGACACCGGGGAGCTGTTTTTT.

For the CDR3, the DNA is TGCGCCAGCAGCCAAGATCTGACCAGGGGGCAAAACACTGAAGCTTTCTTT. As protein: CASSQDLTRGQNTEAFF. V gene TRBV4-3 combines with J gene TRBJ1-1; 8 bases are shared with TRBD1. Germline CDR1 LGHNA, CDR2 YSLEER. The CDR3 totals 17 residues. The V and J ends lost 0 bases and 2 bases, in that order; junction bases with no gene match: 8.

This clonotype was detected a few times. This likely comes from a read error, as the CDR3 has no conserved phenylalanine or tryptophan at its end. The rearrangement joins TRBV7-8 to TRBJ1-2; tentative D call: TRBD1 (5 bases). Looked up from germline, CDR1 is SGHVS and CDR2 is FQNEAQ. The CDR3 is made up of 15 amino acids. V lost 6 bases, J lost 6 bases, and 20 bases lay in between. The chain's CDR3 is CASSFPGQDKDGYTS. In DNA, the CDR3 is TGTGCCAGCAGTTTCCCAGGCCAGGACAAGGATGGCTACACCTCC.

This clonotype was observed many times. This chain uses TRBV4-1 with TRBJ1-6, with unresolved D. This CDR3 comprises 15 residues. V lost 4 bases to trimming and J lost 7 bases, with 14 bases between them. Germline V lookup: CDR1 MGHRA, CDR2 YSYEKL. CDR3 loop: CASSRLGYMNSPLHF. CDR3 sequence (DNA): TGCGCCAGCAGCCGTTTAGGGTATATGAATTCACCCCTCCACTTT.

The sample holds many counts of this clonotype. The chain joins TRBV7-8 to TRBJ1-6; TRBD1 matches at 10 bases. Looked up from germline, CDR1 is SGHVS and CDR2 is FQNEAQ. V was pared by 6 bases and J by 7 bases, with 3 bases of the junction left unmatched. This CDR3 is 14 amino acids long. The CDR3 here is CASRGGQGNSPLHF. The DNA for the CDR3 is TGTGCCAGCAGGGGGGGACAGGGGAATTCACCCCTCCACTTT.

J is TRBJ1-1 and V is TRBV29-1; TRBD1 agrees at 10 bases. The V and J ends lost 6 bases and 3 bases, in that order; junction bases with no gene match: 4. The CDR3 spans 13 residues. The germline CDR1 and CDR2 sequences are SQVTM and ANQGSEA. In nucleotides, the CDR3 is TGCAGCGTGACGACAGGGGGCCACACTGAAGCTTTCTTT. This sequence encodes CSVTTGGHTEAFF.

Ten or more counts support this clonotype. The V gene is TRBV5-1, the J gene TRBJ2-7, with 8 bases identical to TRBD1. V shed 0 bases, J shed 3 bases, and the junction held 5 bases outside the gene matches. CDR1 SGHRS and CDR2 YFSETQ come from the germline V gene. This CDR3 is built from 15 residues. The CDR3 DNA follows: TGCGCCAGCAGCTTGGTGACAGGGGTCAACTACGAGCAGTACTTC. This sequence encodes CASSLVTGVNYEQYF.

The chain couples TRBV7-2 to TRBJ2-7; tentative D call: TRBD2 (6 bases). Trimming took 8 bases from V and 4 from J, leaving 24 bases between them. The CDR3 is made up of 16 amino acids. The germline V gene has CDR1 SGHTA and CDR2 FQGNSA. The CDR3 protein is CASQRFDRDLGYEQYF. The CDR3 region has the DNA TGTGCCAGCCAAAGGTTCGACCGGGACTTAGGGTACGAGCAGTACTTC.